The clone carrying this TCR beta chain was recorded a few times. Its antigen is as yet unknown. This specimen belongs to a study of CD8 T cells in ankylosing spondylitis. Study-wide points: The authors reported significant enrichment of disease-linked clones in matched ankylosing spondylitis synovial fluid. A motif of 7 to 9 highly homologous TCR beta variants was seen as apparently characteristic of ankylosing spondylitis blood.

Making use of molecular barcodes, quantitative 5'-RACE generated TCR beta libraries. TCRdb re-analysed the 5' RACE reads in MiXCR, keeping a single row per CDR3 protein. Of approximately 540,000 distinct CDR3 sequences detected, roughly 13% appear once; the ten largest clones hold 6.8%. V was pared by 6 bases and J by 7 bases, with 9 bases of the junction left unmatched. The CDR3 extends over 15 amino acids. J is TRBJ2-3 and V is TRBV12-3 or TRBV12-4, with 11 bases identical to TRBD2. The sample consisted of blood, either unsorted or a sorted T cell fraction (not recorded which). This sequence originates from a male donor with ankylosing spondylitis. CDR3 nucleotide sequence: TGTGCCAGCAGCAACCTAGCGGGGGGTCCCTATACGCAGTATTTT. Translating it yields CASSNLAGGPYTQYF.